What follows are 24 T cell receptor beta chains derived from one specimen sequenced in a study of radiotherapy plus CTLA-4 blockade in lung cancer. The assay was immunoSEQ multiplex PCR, and TCRdb's table has in-frame clones only and misses some. The sample shows roughly 77,000 clones, around 74% of them seen only once. Sequences were derived from peripheral blood, sampled from a patient treated with radiotherapy plus ipilimumab. The receptors come from a human donor with non-small cell lung cancer whose response to radiotherapy plus ipilimumab could not be evaluated.

The chain carries TRBV19 and TRBJ2-7; 11 bases line up with TRBD1. Trimming at V came to 8 bases and at J to 1 base, leaving 4 bases not matched to a gene. The germline gives CDR1 LNHDA, CDR2 SQIVND (reference sequence). The CDR3 sequence is 14 residues long. CDR3 coding DNA: TGTGCCAGTCGGGACAGGGGGAATTCCTACGAGCAGTACTTC. This codes for CASRDRGNSYEQYF.

This clone came up a few times. The chain is built from TRBV10-3 and TRBJ1-3; the D gene is possibly TRBD1 (5 bases). There are 12 residues in the CDR3. Per the germline V gene, CDR1 is ENHRY and CDR2 is SYGVKD. V was cut by 10 bases and J by 0 bases, with 7 bases left in between. CDR3 residues: CATTGSGNTIYF. DNA of the CDR3: TGTGCCACTACAGGCTCTGGAAACACCATATATTTT.

The chain has TRBV19 and TRBJ2-4; 7 bases line up with TRBD1. V lost 5 bases to trimming and J lost 8 bases; unmatched junction nucleotides: 6. The CDR3 length is 13 residues. Germline CDR1 LNHDA, CDR2 SQIVND (reference sequence). Written as DNA, the CDR3 is TGTGCCAGTAGTGCAGACAGGGCGGACATTCAGTACTTC. Translation: CASSADRADIQYF. Supplemented by reference TRBV19 and TRBJ2-4, the full variable domain reads DGGITQSPKYLFRKEGQNVTLSCEQNLNHDAMYWYRQDPGQGLRLIYYSQIVNDFQKGDIAEGYSVSREKKESFPLTVTSAQKNPTAFYLCASSADRADIQYFGAGTRLSVL.

This sequence joins TRBV7-2 and TRBJ1-1, with 7 bases that match TRBD1. Looked up from germline, CDR1 is SGHTA and CDR2 is FQGNSA. This CDR3 has 13 amino acids. The V segment lost 3 bases and the J segment 6 bases; nucleotides outside the gene matches: 4. CDR3 in DNA: TGTGCCAGCAGCTTTCGACAGGGTTCTGAAGCTTTCTTT. It translates to CASSFRQGSEAFF.

This clone was detected only once. The rearrangement joins TRBV5-6 to TRBJ2-7; 8 bases are a match to TRBD1. J lost 3 bases, V lost 2 bases, and 4 bases had no gene match. Germline lookup yields CDR1 SGHDT and CDR2 YYEEEE. This CDR3 comprises 14 residues. The CDR3 region is CASSFRQGYYEQYF. In DNA form, the CDR3 reads TGTGCCAGCAGCTTTAGACAGGGGTACTACGAGCAGTACTTC.

This sequence joins TRBV18 and TRBJ1-5; 7 bases fit TRBD1. CDR3 length equals 18 residues. Trimming took 0 bases from V and 2 from J; bases not matched to a gene: 10. CDR1 and CDR2 from the germline V gene are KGHSH and LQKENI. DNA of the CDR3: TGTGCCAGCTCACCACCCGGCAGGGGGAGTCGAGGCAATCAGCCCCAGCATTTT. It encodes CASSPPGRGSRGNQPQHF.

The genes are TRBV2 and TRBJ2-5; 9 bases are a match to TRBD2. The last part of the DNA fits TRBJ2-7 better; the J call may be wrong. There are 15 residues in the CDR3. Germline V lookup: CDR1 SNHLY, CDR2 FYNNEI. The chain's CDR3 is CASSNSASGNYEQYF. As DNA, the CDR3 is TGTGCCAGCAGTAATTCGGCTAGCGGGAACTACGAGCAGTACTTC.

The chain uses TRBV5-1 and TRBJ2-2; D is undetermined. CDR3 size: 13 residues. V was trimmed by 4 bases and J by 4 bases, leaving 8 bases between them. Germline-derived CDR1 and CDR2 are SGHRS and YFSETQ. CDR3 loop: CASSLGPTGELFF. CDR3 coding DNA: TGCGCCAGCAGCCTTGGGCCCACCGGGGAGCTGTTTTTT.

V is TRBV4-1 and J is TRBJ1-2, with 7 positions matching TRBD1. The CDR3 covers 13 residues. The J segment lost 8 bases and the V segment lost 1 base, leaving 4 bases of the junction unmatched. Germline V gene lookup returns CDR1 MGHRA and CDR2 YSYEKL. The CDR3 DNA reads TGCGCCAGCAGCCAAGCCGGGACAGTCGGCTACACCTTC. This codes for CASSQAGTVGYTF.

The chain recombines TRBV5-6 with TRBJ2-1; D is perhaps TRBD1 (7 bases). This CDR3 is built from 15 residues. CDR1 and CDR2 from the germline V gene are SGHDT and YYEEEE. Trimming removed 0 bases from V and 8 bases from J, with 15 bases in between. The CDR3 loop reads CASSLVRGVGDEQFF. CDR3 nucleotide sequence: TGTGCCAGCAGCTTGGTCAGGGGGGTAGGCGATGAGCAGTTCTTC.

This clone was recorded a few times. This chain connects TRBV5-1 to TRBJ1-5; 8 bases match TRBD1. Germline CDR1 SGHRS, CDR2 YFSETQ. The CDR3 is 16 amino acids. The ends lost 3 bases at V and 0 bases at J; junction bases unmatched: 5. The CDR3 DNA sequence: TGCGCCAGCAGCTACGCAGGGGGCTTTAGCAATCAGCCCCAGCATTTT. Translated: CASSYAGGFSNQPQHF.

The rearrangement uses TRBV4-1 and TRBJ2-7, with 10 bases aligning to TRBD2. Germline V gene data show CDR1 as MGHRA and CDR2 as YSYEKL. V shed 4 bases, J shed 0 bases, and the junction held 15 bases outside the gene matches. The CDR3 runs 19 residues. The CDR3 coding sequence is TGCGCCAGCAGCCCCGAGCCACTCCTAGCGGGGGCCTTCTCCTACGAGCAGTACTTC. This gives the protein CASSPEPLLAGAFSYEQYF.

This chain joins TRBV7-9 and TRBJ1-5, with D perhaps matching TRBD1 (5 bases). Germline CDR1 SEHNR, CDR2 FQNEAQ (reference sequence). CDR3 length: 13 amino acids. Deletions cut 3 bases from V and 5 bases from J, with 8 bases between. CDR3 residues: CASSFLGDQPQHF. DNA for the CDR3: TGTGCCAGCAGCTTCTTAGGGGATCAGCCCCAGCATTTT.

The chain carries TRBV7-2 and TRBJ2-3, with TRBD2 matching over 9 bases. In germline, CDR1 is SGHTA, CDR2 FQGNSA. The CDR3 runs to 16 residues. After removal of 4 bases from V and 1 base from J, the junction contained 6 bases not matched to a gene. CDR3 coding DNA: TGTGCCAGCAGCTCACGCGGGGGGGCCGGCACAGATACGCAGTATTTT. Translated: CASSSRGGAGTDTQYF.

The chain couples TRBV6-1 to TRBJ2-7; a weak D match, TRBD1 (6 bases). V lost 4 bases, J lost 2 bases, and 18 bases lay in between. The CDR3 consists of 16 residues. CDR1 is MNHNS and CDR2 is SASEGT in the germline V gene. CDR3: CASSAFWGQPTYEQYF. The CDR3 nucleotides are TGTGCCAGCAGTGCGTTCTGGGGGCAGCCTACCTACGAGCAGTACTTC.

This clone was counted a single time. V gene TRBV7-8 combines with J gene TRBJ1-4; a weak D match, TRBD1 (5 bases). The ends were cut back, 8 bases at V and 4 bases at J, with 17 bases in the middle. Germline CDR1 SGHVS, CDR2 FQNEAQ. The CDR3 sequence is 15 residues long. CDR3 amino acids: CASGPLGHFNEKLFF. The CDR3 DNA reads as TGTGCCAGCGGACCTTTAGGACACTTTAATGAAAAACTGTTTTTT. The full variable domain, its missing parts supplied by reference TRBV7-8 and TRBJ1-4, is GAGVSQSPRYKVAKRGQDVALRCDPISGHVSLFWYQQALGQGPEFLTYFQNEAQLDKSGLPSDRFFAERPEGSVSTLKIQRTQQEDSAVYLCASGPLGHFNEKLFFGSGTQLSVL.

The J gene is TRBJ1-1, the V gene TRBV6-6; D is perhaps TRBD1 (5 bases). Germline V gene lookup returns CDR1 MNHNY and CDR2 SVGAGI (reference sequence). The V end lost 4 bases, the J end lost 1 base, and 7 bases lay between the germline ends. The CDR3 runs 13 residues. For the CDR3, the DNA is TGTGCCAGCAGTTCAGACAGGAACACTGAAGCTTTCTTT. Translating it yields CASSSDRNTEAFF.

V usage is TRBV5-1 and J usage is TRBJ1-1, with 7 nucleotides matching TRBD1. From germline, CDR1 is SGHRS and CDR2 YFSETQ. The CDR3 extends over 14 amino acids. Trimming removed 4 bases from V and 0 bases from J; junction bases left unmatched: 3. The CDR3 DNA follows: TGCGCCAGCAGCATGGACAGGCTGAACACTGAAGCTTTCTTT. Amino acid sequence: CASSMDRLNTEAFF.

Points on this clone: One junction end disagrees with the germline gene, perhaps due to a read error. V usage is TRBV6-5 and J usage is TRBJ1-2, with 8 bases lining up with TRBD1. Per germline, CDR1 MNHEY and CDR2 SVGAGI. This CDR3 has 14 amino acids. CDR3 sequence reads: CAISEKGQGYGYTF. In nucleotides, the CDR3 is TGTGCCATCAGTGAAAAAGGACAGGGTTATGGCTACACCTTC.

The rearrangement links TRBV7-2 to TRBJ2-2; D is perhaps TRBD1 (5 bases). Trimming pared 1 base from V and 0 bases from J, leaving 12 bases between. Germline values: CDR1 SGHTA, CDR2 FQGNSA. The CDR3 runs 17 residues. CDR3: CASSLVAGPSNTGELFF. The CDR3 DNA reads TGTGCCAGCAGCTTAGTGGCAGGGCCATCGAACACCGGGGAGCTGTTTTTT. Complete variable domain (other parts from reference TRBV7-2 and TRBJ2-2): GAGVSQSPSNKVTEKGKDVELRCDPISGHTALYWYRQSLGQGLEFLIYFQGNSAPDKSGLPSDRFSAERTGGSVSTLTIQRTQQEDSAVYLCASSLVAGPSNTGELFFGEGSRLTVL.

V is TRBV5-4 and J is TRBJ2-1; 14 bases fit TRBD2. Losses at the gene ends were 0 bases for V and 3 bases for J; bases not matched to a gene: 8. This CDR3 has 19 amino acids. The germline V gene encodes CDR1 SGHNT and CDR2 YYREEE (reference sequence). This CDR3 reads CASSLVRLAGGDIYNEQFF. The CDR3 DNA reads as TGTGCCAGCAGCTTGGTTCGACTAGCGGGGGGGGACATCTACAATGAGCAGTTCTTC.

V gene TRBV7-3 combines with J gene TRBJ2-5, with D unresolved. Deletions cut 4 bases from V and 4 bases from J, with 10 bases between. Germline assignment: CDR1 SGHTA and CDR2 FQGTGA. The length of the CDR3 is 13 residues. The CDR3 spells CASSSGSGETQYF. CDR3 nucleotides: TGTGCCAGCAGCTCCGGATCAGGAGAGACCCAGTACTTC.

This chain joins TRBV19 and TRBJ2-4, with 8 bases aligning to TRBD2. The CDR3 is 14 residues long. Germline values: CDR1 LNHDA, CDR2 SQIVND (reference sequence). Trimming removed 5 bases from V and 8 bases from J; junction bases left unmatched: 8. The CDR3 here is CASSQLAVSDIQYF. In DNA, the CDR3 is TGTGCCAGTAGTCAACTAGCGGTGTCTGACATTCAGTACTTC.

The CDR3 reads CASSGWREETQYF. The CDR3 DNA sequence: TGTGCCAGCAGTGGGTGGAGAGAAGAGACCCAGTACTTC. The rearrangement joins TRBV2 to TRBJ2-5, with D hard to call. The CDR3 has 13 amino acids. Trimming took off 4 bases at V and 3 bases at J, with 9 bases between the two ends. CDR1 and CDR2 (germline): SNHLY, FYNNEI.